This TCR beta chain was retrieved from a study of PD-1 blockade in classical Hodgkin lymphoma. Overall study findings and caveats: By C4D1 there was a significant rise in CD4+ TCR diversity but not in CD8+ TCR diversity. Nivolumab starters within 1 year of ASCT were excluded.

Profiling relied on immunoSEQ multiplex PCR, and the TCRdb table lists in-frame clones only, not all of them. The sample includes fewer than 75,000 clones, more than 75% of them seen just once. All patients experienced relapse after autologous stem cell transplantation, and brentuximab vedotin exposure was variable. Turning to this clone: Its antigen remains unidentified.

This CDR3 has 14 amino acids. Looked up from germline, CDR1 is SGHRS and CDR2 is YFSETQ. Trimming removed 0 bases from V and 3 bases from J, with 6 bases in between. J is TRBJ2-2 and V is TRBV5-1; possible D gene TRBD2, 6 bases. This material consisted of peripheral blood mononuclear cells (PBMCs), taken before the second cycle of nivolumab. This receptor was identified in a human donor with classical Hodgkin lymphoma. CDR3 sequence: CASSLAGDTGELFF. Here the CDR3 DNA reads TGCGCCAGCAGCTTGGCGGGGGACACCGGGGAGCTGTTTTTT.